This TCR beta chain came from a study of graft-versus-host responses after intestinal transplantation (dated by TCRdb to 2020 to 2023). As for the study more broadly: The transplants that recipients received were multivisceral, liver-intestinal, or isolated intestinal. Anti-thymocyte globulin induction was given to all recipients, followed by maintenance tacrolimus and steroids for roughly 3 years. After intestinal transplantation, graft-versus-host and host-versus-graft alloreactive T cell clones in the graft, circulation and bone marrow were tracked using bulk TCR-beta CDR3 sequencing. To identify alloreactive clones, pre-transplant mixed lymphocyte reaction products were sequenced and compared with unstimulated pre-transplant donor and recipient T cells. Of the roughly 23 intestinal transplant recipients enrolled in the cohort, one of whom was a retransplant, a few patients without pretransplant specimens were excluded. A peak of at least 4% donor T cells among recipient peripheral blood mononuclear cells was the definition used for donor T cell macrochimerism. Rather than going through the commercial service, samples from a few later patients were sequenced in-house on an Illumina MiSeq and processed with MiXCR. Broad study findings and their caveats: GvH clones were found in recipient bone marrow, and some of the GvH clones appeared earlier in ileal mucosa or blood, which is consistent with an intestinal mucosal origin. Early after transplant, declines in HvG clones were associated with peak levels of circulating GvH clones. High GvH to HvG T cell clonal ratios were observed in the allografts of patients with donor T cell macrochimerism. The relatively low number and heterogeneity of intestinal transplant patients limited the conclusions.

Read against the paper, the sample's time point label means: cells obtained before transplantation from donor or recipient. CD3+CD4+ and CD3+CD8+ populations were FACS-sorted from unstimulated pre-transplant donor and recipient cells taken from spleen or lymph nodes. As regards this clone: It lacks a known antigen. Nothing much larger sits one base from this clone, and base qualities are not available.

The protocol used for the library was the immunoSEQ multiplex PCR assay. For most patients, genomic DNA was isolated with the Qiagen DNeasy Blood and Tissue Kit and shipped frozen to Adaptive Biotechnologies for TCR sequencing. Adaptive Biotechnologies carried out high-throughput TCR-beta CDR3 sequencing of genomic DNA for most patients. In the source study's methods: Adaptive's ImmunoSEQ software supplied the TCR sequencing data for around 17 patients, while MiXCR and VDJtools were used to process a few other patients. CD4 versus CD8 sorting errors were corrected by removing sequences found in both subsets at a frequency ratio below 5:1. CDR3 nucleotide sequences shared between donor and recipient were removed because their origin could not be assigned. Alloreactive clones required at least 2-fold expansion over unstimulated cells and minimum CFSE-low frequency of 0.002% (template counts) or 0.001% (read counts). Mappable clones were those detected in sequenced pre-transplant spleen, lymph node, or MLR CFSE-low populations of the donor or recipient. The cumulative frequency of alloreactive clones was calculated as a percentage of all sequences, weighted by copy number. Held by TCRdb, this immuneACCESS table contains in-frame sequences only and omits some clones. Under half of the omission traces to an unresolved V gene where checked; the cause of the rest is unknown. V, J and clone size are those of that table, while D and trimming were read from the DNA. This sample comprises 98,000 or so clones, more than 85% of them detected only once. Of the sample, approximately 0.97% falls within the top ten clones.

The specimen was unstimulated CD4+ T cells sorted from spleen or lymph node cells, collected before intestinal transplant. This TCR came from a human donor who received an intestinal transplant.

The DNA sequence is TGTGCCACCAGCAGAGTGGTTTTGCAAGAGACCCAGTACTTC. Its coded protein is CATSRVVLQETQYF. The chain uses TRBV15 and TRBJ2-5, with no D gene named confidently. The CDR3 runs 14 amino acids, cysteine and phenylalanine included. Only the CDR3 portion is preserved as DNA: 42 bases, with reading frame beginning at the first base. The CDR1 and CDR2 encoded by the germline V gene (reference sequence) are LNHNV and YYDKDF. The trim is 1 base for V and 2 bases for J, with a gap of 8 bases between the germline ends.